A selection of T cell receptor beta chains follows, all from one sample in a study of Ad26.COV2.S vaccination and SARS-CoV-2 variants. Profiling relied on immunoSEQ multiplex PCR, and the TCRdb table lists in-frame clones only, not all of them. The table lists a few hundred thousand clones, about 90% of them singletons. Source: peripheral blood, taken in a trial of Ad26.COV2.S vaccine versus placebo. The receptors shown here come from a person between 18 and 65 years old who received the Ad26.COV2.S COVID-19 vaccine or a placebo. CDR3s include the opening cysteine and the closing phenylalanine or tryptophan. The D gene is left open where the match is weak. Expanded clones are given a class, and other clones once, few, many or no size at all.

TGTGCCAGCAGCTCAGGACAGGGAATCTATGGCTACACCTTC	CASSSGQGIYGYTF	TRBV5-6	TRBJ1-2	-	TRBD1
TGTGCCAGCAGCTTTGGGGTAAACACCGGGGAGCTGTTTTTT	CASSFGVNTGELFF	TRBV11-2	TRBJ2-2	-	-
TGTGCCAGCGGGGGGCGCCTTGAGCAGTTCTTC	CASGGRLEQFF	TRBV9	TRBJ2-1	-	-
TGTGCCAGCAGCCAAGGACTAGCGGGAGACGGCTACGAGCAGTACTTC	CASSQGLAGDGYEQYF	TRBV4-2	TRBJ2-7	-	TRBD2
TGTGCCAGCAGTTTAGTGCAGGAAGATCAGCCCCAGCATTTT	CASSLVQEDQPQHF	TRBV28	TRBJ1-5	-	-
TGTGCCAGCAGCCAAGGGGGCGGGAGACCATCCGAGCAGTACTTC	CASSQGGGRPSEQYF	TRBV5-6	TRBJ2-7	-	-
TGTGCCAGCAGCCTCCGGACTAGCGGGACTGGGGCCAACGTCCTGACTTTC	CASSLRTSGTGANVLTF	TRBV9	TRBJ2-6	-	TRBD2
TGTGCCAGCAGCTTTGCGTCGGCCGGGGAGCTGTTTTTT	CASSFASAGELFF	TRBV7-9	TRBJ2-2	-	-
TGTGCCAGTAGTATTAGCCCAGTCAATCAGCCCCAGCATTTT	CASSISPVNQPQHF	TRBV19	TRBJ1-5	-	-
TGTGCCAGCAGCTTACAACAGGGAGGGCAGGGTAATGAAAAACTGTTTTTT	CASSLQQGGQGNEKLFF	TRBV7-2	TRBJ1-4	-	-
TGTGCCAGTAGTCAAGACCAGCGGGACCCCACAGATACGCAGTATTTT	CASSQDQRDPTDTQYF	TRBV19	TRBJ2-3	-	TRBD2
TGTGCCAGCAGTTCACCCACGAGGGGAGGGAGCTACGAGCAGTACTTC	CASSSPTRGGSYEQYF	TRBV28	TRBJ2-7	once	TRBD2
TGTGCCAGCAGCCAAGATGAGACAGATTTTTTCTACGAGCAGTACTTC	CASSQDETDFFYEQYF	TRBV3-1/TRBV3-2	TRBJ2-7	-	-
TGTGCCAGCAGTTACCCCTACAGGGGGGCCTACGAGCAGTACTTC	CASSYPYRGAYEQYF	TRBV6-2/TRBV6-3	TRBJ2-7	-	TRBD1
TGTGCCAGCAGCTTACTAGCGGGAGTTAGCGAGCAGTACTTC	CASSLLAGVSEQYF	TRBV7-9	TRBJ2-7	-	TRBD2
TGTGCCAGCAGCTTTACGTCGCGGGCTTGGGACACTGAAGCTTTCTTT	CASSFTSRAWDTEAFF	TRBV7-9	TRBJ1-1	-	-
TGTGCCAGCAGCTCCCCCGGGACAGGGGACTACGAGCAGTACTTC	CASSSPGTGDYEQYF	TRBV11-1	TRBJ2-7	-	TRBD1
TGTGCCAGCAGCCCTAACACCGGGGAGCTGTTTTTT	CASSPNTGELFF	TRBV3-1/TRBV3-2	TRBJ2-2	-	-
TGTGCCAGCAGCTTAGATCCGGAATCTTCACCCCTCCACTTT	CASSLDPESSPLHF	TRBV11-2	TRBJ1-6	-	-
TGTGCCAGCACTAGCGGTTCGTGGACCCAGTACTTC	CASTSGSWTQYF	TRBV6-5	TRBJ2-5	-	TRBD2